A selection of T cell receptor beta chains follows, all from one sample in a study of cytomegalovirus exposure and HLA in healthy donors. Profiled with immunoSEQ multiplex PCR; TCRdb holds only in-frame clones, not every one. The sample lists under 200,000 clones, roughly 84% seen once, with 1.5% in the top ten. Sequencing used PBMCs. The source is a male donor in good health and CMV-seronegative. CDR3s include the opening cysteine and the closing phenylalanine or tryptophan. A D gene is named only where the DNA matches it firmly. Expanded clones are given a class, and other clones once, few, many or no size at all.

clone_size	d_call	j_call	v_call	cdr3_aa	cdr3_nt
.	TRBD1	TRBJ1-2	TRBV6-5	CASSSRGDSETYGYTF	TGTGCCAGCAGTTCAAGGGGGGACAGTGAAACCTATGGCTACACCTTC
.	.	TRBJ1-2	TRBV2	CASSRTEVYGYTF	TGTGCCAGCAGTCGGACGGAGGTCTATGGCTACACCTTC
.	TRBD2	TRBJ2-7	TRBV7-7	CASSLLPGTSGTYEQYF	TGTGCCAGCAGCTTACTCCCCGGGACTAGCGGGACCTACGAGCAGTACTTC
.	TRBD1	TRBJ1-3	TRBV11-2	CASSSTGSGNTIYF	TGTGCCAGCAGCTCGACAGGGTCTGGAAACACCATATATTTT
.	TRBD1	TRBJ2-5	TRBV4-1	CASSQEGTDQETQYF	TGCGCCAGCAGCCAAGAAGGGACAGACCAAGAGACCCAGTACTTC
.	.	TRBJ1-6	TRBV14	CASSQQGALINSPLHF	TGTGCCAGCAGCCAACAAGGGGCGCTAATCAATTCACCCCTCCACTTT
.	TRBD1	TRBJ1-5	TRBV18	CASSPDRSNNQPQHF	TGTGCCAGCTCACCGGACAGGTCTAACAATCAGCCCCAGCATTTT
once	.	TRBJ2-7	TRBV7-9	CASSLGLASYEQYF	TGTGCCAGCAGTCTGGGGCTAGCGAGCTACGAGCAGTACTTC
.	TRBD1	TRBJ1-2	TRBV6-4	CATPGQGAWGYTF	TGTGCCACGCCGGGACAGGGGGCATGGGGCTACACCTTC
.	TRBD1	TRBJ2-5	TRBV2	CASSDDRAETQYF	TGTGCCAGCAGTGACGACAGGGCGGAGACCCAGTACTTC
.	TRBD1	TRBJ2-7	TRBV29-1	CSVTTGGGSSGEQYF	TGCAGCGTAACTACAGGGGGCGGCAGCAGTGGCGAGCAGTACTTC
.	.	TRBJ1-5	TRBV29-1	CSVEIRGSGQPQHF	TGCAGCGTTGAGATCCGGGGGAGCGGGCAGCCCCAGCATTTT
.	.	TRBJ2-7	TRBV25-1	CASSPRVKDGYSYEQYF	TGTGCCAGCAGCCCCAGGGTCAAAGACGGATACTCCTACGAGCAGTACTTC
.	.	TRBJ1-5	TRBV4-1	CASSPTDSNQPQHF	TGCGCCAGCAGCCCGACAGATAGCAATCAGCCCCAGCATTTT
few	TRBD2	TRBJ2-1	TRBV7-8	CASSATLLAGGGRDEQFF	TGTGCCAGCAGCGCCACCCTTCTAGCGGGGGGGGGCAGGGATGAGCAGTTCTTC
.	.	TRBJ1-4	TRBV6-4	CASRRGPNEKLFF	TGTGCCAGCCGGAGGGGCCCCAATGAAAAACTGTTTTTT
.	TRBD2	TRBJ2-1	TRBV7-2	CASRSAGGRYNEQFF	TGTGCCAGCAGATCTGCGGGAGGACGCTACAATGAGCAGTTCTTC